This TCR beta chain was found in a study of cytomegalovirus exposure and HLA in healthy donors. CDR1 is MDHEN, CDR2 SYDVKM, per germline. The CDR3 sequence is 15 residues long. Study-level findings and limits: In presence/absence analyses, roughly uniform sequencing depth across donors was assumed. The authors enumerated some 170 TCR beta chains as linked to cytomegalovirus. In an earlier analysis, most TCR beta V segments were productive about 87% or about 30% of the time. Rare sequences made up most TCRs, while some public TCRs were found in many donors.

A remark on this clone: Its antigen remains unknown. Germline and junction disagree at one end, which may indicate a read error. The same CDR3 arises from other DNA sequences in this sample as well.

PCR was performed using 60 Vbeta and 13 Jbeta primers. The data were produced by immunoSEQ multiplex PCR, yet TCRdb's version contains in-frame clones alone and is incomplete. The table has 150,000 or so clones, under 85% seen once; the top ten hold 6.5% to 8.5%. The genes are TRBV28 and TRBJ1-1; no definite D call. This sequence originates from a woman aged 40 to 49 in good health and CMV-seropositive. Input material: PBMCs. The CDR3 is CASSPRYIANTEAFF. Written as DNA, the CDR3 is TGCGCCAGCAGTCCCAGATACATAGCGAACACTGAAGCTTTCTTT.